These 30 T cell receptor beta chains were sequenced from one sample in a study of cytomegalovirus exposure and HLA in healthy donors. The primer mix had 60 Vbeta and 13 Jbeta primers. Using immunoSEQ multiplex PCR, the repertoire was profiled, and TCRdb retains in-frame clones only, with some absent. In the table there are about 110,000 clones, around 72% of which are singletons. The sequencing input was PBMCs. These receptors were obtained from a male donor in good health and CMV-seronegative.

This clone turned up a few times. This rearrangement joins TRBV11-3 to TRBJ2-1, with 13 bases lining up with TRBD2. Trimming at V came to 1 base and at J to 8 bases, leaving 8 bases not matched to a gene. Germline CDR1 reads SGHNT; CDR2 reads YENEEA. The CDR3 is 17 residues long. CDR3 sequence: CASSLGPRLAGGHEQFF. CDR3 in DNA: TGTGCCAGCAGCTTAGGGCCAAGACTAGCGGGAGGCCATGAGCAGTTCTTC.

The rearrangement links TRBV28 to TRBJ2-7; TRBD1 agrees at 11 bases. Germline values: CDR1 MDHEN, CDR2 SYDVKM. The CDR3 covers 15 residues. The ends lost 5 bases at V and 3 bases at J; junction bases unmatched: 6. The CDR3 loop reads CASSDPGTGGYEQYF. Here the CDR3 DNA reads TGTGCCAGCAGTGACCCCGGGACAGGGGGCTACGAGCAGTACTTC.

The chain has TRBV27 and TRBJ2-2; 8 bases are shared with TRBD1. Germline V gene data show CDR1 as MNHEY and CDR2 as SMNVEV (reference sequence). The CDR3 covers 16 residues. Trimming took 5 bases from V and 2 from J; bases not matched to a gene: 7. CDR3 residues: CASSRGDRINTGELFF. CDR3 sequence (DNA): TGTGCCAGCAGTCGCGGGGACAGGATTAACACCGGGGAGCTGTTTTTT.

For the CDR3, the DNA is TGTGCCAGCAGCTTAAGCGGGGGTGCCTCCTACGAGCAGTACTTC. Its protein is CASSLSGGASYEQYF. The genes are TRBV7-9 and TRBJ2-7; 8 positions match TRBD2. CDR1 and CDR2 from the germline V gene are SEHNR and FQNEAQ (reference sequence). The CDR3 consists of 15 residues. V trimming: 2 bases; J trimming: 0 bases; junction bases outside the gene matches: 3.

The chain uses TRBV7-8 and TRBJ1-1; unclear D gene. This CDR3 comprises 15 residues. V was trimmed by 4 bases and J by 1 base, leaving 13 bases between them. Per the germline V gene, CDR1 is SGHVS and CDR2 is FQNEAQ. The CDR3 sequence is CASSSYNQENTEAFF. In DNA, the CDR3 is TGTGCCAGCAGCTCGTACAACCAAGAGAACACTGAAGCTTTCTTT.

The chain carries TRBV19 and TRBJ2-5, with 8 bases fitting TRBD2. In germline, CDR1 is LNHDA, CDR2 SQIVND (reference sequence). The CDR3 length is 14 residues. Germline trimming cut 3 bases from V and 5 bases from J; bases unmatched to any gene: 5. The CDR3 loop is CASSITGGTETQYF. The CDR3 DNA sequence: TGTGCCAGTAGTATTACGGGAGGGACCGAGACCCAGTACTTC.

The V gene is TRBV2, the J gene TRBJ2-7; 9 bases fit TRBD1. Germline values: CDR1 SNHLY, CDR2 FYNNEI. V shed 2 bases, J shed 4 bases, and the junction held 9 bases outside the gene matches. The CDR3 length is 16 residues. In nucleotides, the CDR3 is TGTGCCAGCAGTGAAATGCTCGGACAGGGGTTATACGAGCAGTACTTC. It codes for CASSEMLGQGLYEQYF.

This clone was counted a single time. The CDR3, as DNA: TGTGCCAGCAGTCCCACAGGGGACTATGGCTACACCTTC. This translates into CASSPTGDYGYTF. This sequence joins TRBV27 and TRBJ1-2; 7 positions agree with TRBD1. The V gene end was trimmed by 5 bases and the J gene end by 3 bases; junction bases not matched to a gene: 3. CDR1 and CDR2 (germline): MNHEY, SMNVEV (reference sequence). The CDR3 is 13 residues long.

The rearrangement uses TRBV6-5 and TRBJ1-5; D is perhaps TRBD1 (5 bases). The CDR3 spans 14 residues. Per the germline V gene, CDR1 is MNHEY and CDR2 is SVGAGI. V lost 6 bases, J lost 2 bases, and 11 bases lay in between. Here the CDR3 DNA reads TGTGCCAGCAGGAGGGACTCTGGCAATCAGCCCCAGCATTTT. The encoded protein is CASRRDSGNQPQHF.

In the case of this clone: The same CDR3 can be traced to other DNA sequences in this sample. This rearrangement joins TRBV7-9 to TRBJ2-1, with a weak D call TRBD2 (5 bases). The CDR3 is 16 amino acids. Trimming left V 0 bases short and J 4 bases short, with 13 bases between. CDR1 is SEHNR and CDR2 is FQNEAQ in the germline V gene (reference sequence). CDR3 in DNA: TGTGCCAGCAGCTTAGCGCTCGCGGGTACATACAATGAGCAGTTCTTC. This sequence encodes CASSLALAGTYNEQFF.

This clone was seen just once. This rearrangement joins TRBV4-3 to TRBJ2-7; D not certain. V was shortened by 1 base and J by 4 bases, with 5 bases between the two germline ends. This CDR3 region has 12 residues. The germline gives CDR1 LGHNA, CDR2 YSLEER. In DNA, the CDR3 is TGCGCCAGCAGCCAAGTCGGTTACGAGCAGTACTTC. It codes for CASSQVGYEQYF.

This chain connects TRBV27 to TRBJ1-1, with D possibly being TRBD1 (5 bases). The CDR3 is 14 amino acids. Germline lookup yields CDR1 MNHEY and CDR2 SMNVEV (reference sequence). The ends were cut back, 5 bases at V and 1 base at J, with 11 bases in the middle. CDR3 in DNA: TGTGCCAGCAGTCCCGGGGGGGGGAACACTGAAGCTTTCTTT. Its protein is CASSPGGGNTEAFF.

The chain employs TRBV28 and TRBJ2-7; D may be TRBD1 (6 bases). The V end lost 6 bases, the J end lost 7 bases, and 16 bases lay between the germline ends. Germline V gives CDR1 MDHEN, CDR2 SYDVKM. The CDR3 has 13 residues. In DNA, the CDR3 is TGTGCCAGCAGAACCTCACAGGGTCGGGAGCAGTACTTC. Translating gives CASRTSQGREQYF.

The chain carries TRBV5-1 and TRBJ1-4; D possibly corresponds to TRBD1 (5 bases). The germline V gene encodes CDR1 SGHRS and CDR2 YFSETQ. This CDR3 is 14 amino acids long. V lost 2 bases and J lost 8, with 13 bases in between. The CDR3, as DNA: TGCGCCAGCAGCTTATCTCGGCCAGGGGAAAAACTGTTTTTT. This gives the protein CASSLSRPGEKLFF.

This clone was found a few times. The chain couples TRBV4-1 to TRBJ2-1; the D gene is possibly TRBD2 (6 bases). The germline V and J ends were trimmed by 3 bases and 4 bases, with 7 bases remaining between them. The CDR3 is made up of 13 amino acids. In germline, CDR1 is MGHRA, CDR2 YSYEKL. DNA of the CDR3: TGCGCCAGCAGCCATGGGGGGTACAATGAGCAGTTCTTC. This sequence encodes CASSHGGYNEQFF.

The chain has TRBV5-1 and TRBJ2-3; D possibly corresponds to TRBD2 (6 bases). CDR1 and CDR2 (germline): SGHRS, YFSETQ. The V gene lost 4 bases and the J gene lost 6 bases, with 12 bases spanning the gap. The CDR3 spans 13 residues. CDR3 DNA sequence: TGCGCCAGCAGCACGGGACTCCCGGATACGCAGTATTTT. Translated, it gives CASSTGLPDTQYF.

The chain joins TRBV5-4 to TRBJ2-2; 11 nucleotides match TRBD1. The CDR3 is 16 residues long. Germline CDR1 reads SGHNT; CDR2 reads YYREEE (reference sequence). V was pared by 4 bases and J by 6 bases, with 8 bases of the junction left unmatched. The CDR3 loop reads CASSGGPGQGAGELFF. In DNA, the CDR3 is TGTGCCAGCAGCGGCGGACCGGGACAGGGGGCCGGGGAGCTGTTTTTT.

The CDR3, as DNA: TGTGCCAGTAGTACAGGGACTAGCGGGAGTGGCGATGAGCAGTTCTTC. This sequence encodes CASSTGTSGSGDEQFF. The gene calls are TRBV19 and TRBJ2-1; 14 nucleotides match TRBD2. V lost 4 bases, J lost 8 bases, and 7 bases stayed unmatched. The CDR3 loop spans 16 amino acids. Per germline, CDR1 LNHDA and CDR2 SQIVND (reference sequence). Supplemented by reference TRBV19 and TRBJ2-1, the full variable domain reads DGGITQSPKYLFRKEGQNVTLSCEQNLNHDAMYWYRQDPGQGLRLIYYSQIVNDFQKGDIAEGYSVSREKKESFPLTVTSAQKNPTAFYLCASSTGTSGSGDEQFFGPGTRLTVL.

The chain is built from TRBV10-3 and TRBJ2-5; the D is unclear. The J call may be wrong; the DNA end is better matched by TRBJ2-7. CDR1 is ENHRY, CDR2 SYGVKD, per germline. The CDR3 totals 13 residues. The CDR3 sequence: CAISPVSSYEQYF. The CDR3 DNA reads TGTGCCATCTCCCCGGTTAGTTCCTACGAGCAGTACTTC.

The chain has TRBV27 and TRBJ1-5; D ambiguous. CDR3 length equals 15 residues. V dropped 6 bases and J dropped 6 bases, with 18 bases sitting between them. From germline, CDR1 is MNHEY and CDR2 SMNVEV (reference sequence). The CDR3 reads CASSFDGVFSQPQHF. The CDR3 coding sequence is TGTGCCAGCAGCTTTGACGGGGTTTTCAGTCAGCCCCAGCATTTT.

The gene calls are TRBV10-3 and TRBJ2-4; TRBD1 agrees at 7 bases. V dropped 4 bases and J dropped 8; count of bases not matched to a gene: 11. Per germline, CDR1 ENHRY and CDR2 SYGVKD. The CDR3 is 15 residues long. The CDR3 is CAISVGQAQGDIQYF. The CDR3, as DNA: TGTGCCATCAGTGTCGGACAGGCGCAGGGGGACATTCAGTACTTC.

V and J are TRBV7-3 and TRBJ2-1; 9 positions agree with TRBD1. V was pared by 4 bases and J by 0 bases, with 4 bases of the junction left unmatched. The CDR3 covers 16 residues. Per the germline V gene, CDR1 is SGHTA and CDR2 is FQGTGA. CDR3 coding DNA: TGTGCCAGCAGCTCCCGGGACAGGGCCTCCTACAATGAGCAGTTCTTC. Translation: CASSSRDRASYNEQFF.

The gene calls are TRBV7-9 and TRBJ1-2; possible D gene TRBD1, 6 bases. This CDR3 is built from 17 residues. Germline CDR1 SEHNR, CDR2 FQNEAQ (reference sequence). Trimming shortened V by 3 bases and J by 4 bases, and 21 bases separated the two germline ends. This chain's CDR3 is CASSFDPGGRLGYGYTF. The CDR3 DNA reads as TGTGCCAGCAGCTTTGATCCTGGGGGCAGGCTGGGCTATGGCTACACCTTC.

The chain links TRBV19 to TRBJ2-5; 7 nucleotides match TRBD1. Germline-derived CDR1 and CDR2 are LNHDA and SQIVND (reference sequence). This CDR3 region has 11 residues. V trimming: 11 bases; J trimming: 7 bases; junction bases outside the gene matches: 7. CDR3 coding DNA: TGTGCCTCCGGGACAGCCGGGACCCAGTACTTC. It yields the protein CASGTAGTQYF.

This chain links TRBV6-5 with TRBJ1-2, with TRBD1 identical over 7 bases. The CDR3 spans 16 residues. Per the germline V gene, CDR1 is MNHEY and CDR2 is SVGAGI. After removal of 0 bases from V and 9 bases from J, the junction contained 13 bases not matched to a gene. The CDR3 sequence: CASSYSYDRALSSYTF. Written as DNA, the CDR3 is TGTGCCAGCAGTTACTCTTACGACAGGGCCCTTAGTAGCTACACCTTC.

This chain connects TRBV7-6 to TRBJ2-5, with D hard to call. Trimming left V 4 bases short and J 5 bases short, with 11 bases between. This CDR3 is 13 amino acids long. Germline CDR1 is SGHVS and CDR2 is FNYEAQ. The CDR3 coding sequence is TGTGCCAGCAGCTATGGCCAGATGGAGACCCAGTACTTC. It yields the protein CASSYGQMETQYF.

This chain uses TRBV5-1 with TRBJ1-1; 7 bases line up with TRBD1. The CDR3 has 14 amino acids. From germline, CDR1 is SGHRS and CDR2 YFSETQ. Trimming at V came to 1 base and at J to 3 bases, leaving 3 bases not matched to a gene. CDR3 nucleotide sequence: TGCGCCAGCAGCTTGACAGGGGCTGACACTGAAGCTTTCTTT. Protein product: CASSLTGADTEAFF.

The V gene is TRBV19, the J gene TRBJ2-1, with 8 bases lining up with TRBD2. The V and J ends lost 8 bases and 10 bases, in that order; junction bases with no gene match: 13. There are 14 residues in the CDR3. Germline loops: CDR1 LNHDA, CDR2 SQIVND (reference sequence). This CDR3 reads CASRPGLERQEQFF. DNA for the CDR3: TGTGCCAGTCGCCCGGGACTAGAACGGCAGGAGCAGTTCTTC.

This chain joins TRBV4-2 and TRBJ2-5; D not certain. The J call may be faulty, since TRBJ2-7 better matches the DNA end. This CDR3 is 15 amino acids long. Germline V gene data show CDR1 as LGHNA and CDR2 as YNFKEQ. For the CDR3, the DNA is TGTGCCAGCAGGGTAGCCAACTACTTCTCCTACGAGCAGTACTTC. It yields the protein CASRVANYFSYEQYF.

The rearrangement links TRBV5-4 to TRBJ2-2; D may be TRBD2 (5 bases). Germline CDR1 and CDR2: SGHNT and YYREEE (reference sequence). The CDR3 consists of 16 residues. The V end lost 4 bases, the J end lost 0 bases, and 13 bases lay between the germline ends. The CDR3 here is CASSRDFPANTGELFF. CDR3 nucleotide sequence: TGTGCCAGCAGCCGGGATTTCCCCGCGAACACCGGGGAGCTGTTTTTT.